The 29 T cell receptor beta chains given below trace back to one sample, sequenced in a study of regulatory T cells in long-lasting Graves disease. As for time point: persistent/refractory GD, antithyroid drugs over 5 years with positive TRAb. Researchers made the TCR library from RNA that was extracted from PBMCs. Both iRepertoire HTBI primers and Arm-PCR of CDR3 regions were used to build the TCR beta libraries. TCRdb reprocessed the multiplex PCR reads with MiXCR, giving one entry per CDR3 protein. The sample contains hundreds of thousands of distinct CDR3 sequences, less than 25% of which appear only once. The input for sequencing was peripheral blood mononuclear cells (PBMCs), taken when the disease was refractory, from a patient treated with antithyroid drugs. These receptor sequences come from a female donor with Graves disease.

This clonotype was picked up many times. The genes are TRBV12-3 or TRBV12-4 and TRBJ2-7, with 8 bases aligning to TRBD1. V lost 4 bases to trimming and J lost 0 bases; unmatched junction nucleotides: 2. The CDR3 loop spans 14 amino acids. CDR3 residues: CASSSQGVSYEQYF. The CDR3 nucleotides are TGTGCCAGCAGTTCACAGGGGGTCTCCTACGAGCAGTACTTC.

This clonotype has at least ten counts. The gene calls are TRBV11-2 and TRBJ2-5; TRBD1 aligns across 9 bases. The length of the CDR3 is 14 residues. The junction had 6 bases not matched to a gene; V was cut back by 5 bases and J by 5 bases. The germline V gene encodes CDR1 SGHAT and CDR2 FQNNGV. CDR3 amino acids: CASSRRQGVETQYF. The CDR3 DNA is TGTGCCAGCAGCCGGCGACAGGGGGTGGAGACCCAGTACTTC.

In its sample, this clonotype was seen a few times. This rearrangement joins TRBV7-9 to TRBJ2-1, with TRBD2 identical over 11 bases. The V segment lost 5 bases and the J segment 4 bases; nucleotides outside the gene matches: 4. CDR1 is SEHNR, CDR2 FQNEAQ, per germline (reference sequence). The CDR3 contains 15 residues. CDR3: CASSALAGVYNEQFF. The CDR3, as DNA: TGTGCCAGCAGCGCACTAGCGGGAGTTTACAATGAGCAGTTCTTC. Using reference TRBV7-9 and TRBJ2-1 for the parts outside the CDR3, the full variable domain is DTGVSQNPRHKITKRGQNVTFRCDPISEHNRLYWYRQTLGQGPEFLTYFQNEAQLEKSRLLSDRFSAERPKGSFSTLEIQRTEQGDSAMYLCASSALAGVYNEQFFGPGTRLTVL.

This clonotype was recorded a few times. One end of the junction fails to match germline, which may point to a read error. The chain uses TRBV19 and TRBJ2-5; D is uncertain. CDR3 length: 14 residues. The germline CDR1 and CDR2 sequences are LNHDA and SQIVND (reference sequence). CDR3 nucleotide sequence: TGTGCCAGCCGCACGTGGGGTATAGACGAGACTCAGTACTTC. Amino acid sequence: CASRTWGIDETQYF.

V gene TRBV29-1 combines with J gene TRBJ2-3; tentative D call: TRBD1 (5 bases). CDR3 length: 15 amino acids. Germline CDR1 SQVTM, CDR2 ANQGSEA. V dropped 6 bases and J dropped 2 bases, with 18 bases sitting between them. CDR3 DNA: TGCAGCGTGGACGTGACAGTCTCCCCCACAGATACGCAGTATTTT. Translated: CSVDVTVSPTDTQYF.

The chain recombines TRBV29-1 with TRBJ2-5, with D unresolved. The CDR3 is 12 amino acids. The ends were cut back, 7 bases at V and 1 base at J, with 10 bases in the middle. Germline V gene sequence: CDR1 SQVTM, CDR2 ANQGSEA. In DNA, the CDR3 is TGCAGCGCCCATCGAGTCCAAGAGACCCAGTACTTC. The encoded protein is CSAHRVQETQYF. Using reference TRBV29-1 and TRBJ2-5 for the parts outside the CDR3, the full variable domain is SAVISQKPSRDICQRGTSLTIQCQVDSQVTMMFWYRQQPGQSLTLIATANQGSEATYESGFVIDKFPISRPNLTFSTLTVSNMSPEDSSIYLCSAHRVQETQYFGPGTRLLVL.

The rearrangement joins TRBV27 to TRBJ1-5; possibly TRBD1 for D (5 bases). The V and J ends lost 5 bases and 3 bases respectively, with 11 bases between them. The CDR3 extends over 14 amino acids. Germline loops: CDR1 MNHEY, CDR2 SMNVEV (reference sequence). The CDR3 spells CASSQAGFNQPQHF. The CDR3, as DNA: TGTGCCAGCAGTCAGGCAGGGTTCAATCAGCCCCAGCATTTT.

The CDR3 coding sequence is TGCGCCAGCAGCTTGGCGGGGACAGGGTGGAGCACTGAAGCTTTCTTT. Translation: CASSLAGTGWSTEAFF. The chain has TRBV5-1 and TRBJ1-1, with TRBD1 matching 9 bases. Germline values: CDR1 SGHRS, CDR2 YFSETQ. The V and J ends lost 0 bases and 4 bases, in that order; junction bases with no gene match: 7. This CDR3 has 16 amino acids. Filled out from reference TRBV5-1 and TRBJ1-1, the complete variable domain reads KAGVTQTPRYLIKTRGQQVTLSCSPISGHRSVSWYQQTPGQGLQFLFEYFSETQRNKGNFPGRFSGRQFSNSRSEMNVSTLELGDSALYLCASSLAGTGWSTEAFFGQGTRLTVV.

The chain employs TRBV30 and TRBJ2-5, with D uncertain. Germline CDR1 is GTSNPN and CDR2 is SVGIG (reference sequence). V was pared by 3 bases and J by 5 bases, with 10 bases between. CDR3 length equals 12 residues. CDR3 nucleotides: TGTGCCTGGAGGATTAGTCTGGAGACCCAGTACTTC. Protein sequence: CAWRISLETQYF.

The chain uses TRBV5-1 and TRBJ2-2; 14 bases are shared with TRBD2. Germline CDR1 is SGHRS and CDR2 is YFSETQ. There are 16 residues in the CDR3. The junction had 7 bases not matched to a gene; V was cut back by 4 bases and J by 8 bases. The CDR3 DNA is TGCGCCAGCAGCCCGGGACTAGCGGGAGATGAAGGGGAGCTGTTTTTT. This encodes CASSPGLAGDEGELFF.

Ten or more counts support this clonotype. The chain has TRBV15 and TRBJ1-2; no clear D gene. Deletions cut 0 bases from V and 5 bases from J, with 10 bases between. Per the germline V gene, CDR1 is LNHNV and CDR2 is YYDKDF (reference sequence). The CDR3 is made up of 14 amino acids. In DNA, the CDR3 is TGTGCCACCAGCAGAGATCGGGGATATTATGGCTACACCTTC. This translates into CATSRDRGYYGYTF.

At least ten counts were recorded for this clonotype. The chain has TRBV12-3 or TRBV12-4 and TRBJ2-7; TRBD1 might be the D (5 bases). The V end lost 6 bases, the J end lost 6 bases, and 15 bases lay between the germline ends. The CDR3 consists of 13 residues. CDR3 nucleotide sequence: TGTGCCAGCAGGCAGGGCCAGGGATTCGAGCAGTACTTC. Translated, it gives CASRQGQGFEQYF.

The rearrangement uses TRBV19 and TRBJ1-5; no reliable D call. The V end lost 1 base, the J end lost 0 bases, and 10 bases lay between the germline ends. The CDR3 consists of 16 residues. CDR1 LNHDA and CDR2 SQIVND come from the germline V gene (reference sequence). The CDR3: CASSIVGQYSNQPQHF. As DNA, the CDR3 is TGTGCCAGTAGTATAGTAGGCCAATATAGCAATCAGCCCCAGCATTTT.

A few counts support this clonotype. With a far larger clone one base away, a read error is the likely cause. The gene calls are TRBV6-2 or TRBV6-3 and TRBJ2-5; 7 nucleotides match TRBD2. The CDR3 contains 14 residues. Looked up from germline, CDR1 is MNHEY and CDR2 is SVGEGT. The CDR3 sequence: CAGSIPSGQETQYF. CDR3 coding DNA: TGTGCCGGCAGTATCCCTAGCGGCCAAGAGACCCAGTACTTC.

This clonotype showed up many times. This rearrangement joins TRBV28 to TRBJ1-5; 8 bases map to TRBD1. The germline V gene has CDR1 MDHEN and CDR2 SYDVKM. This CDR3 spans 16 amino acids. Germline trimming cut 5 bases from V and 0 bases from J; bases unmatched to any gene: 6. CDR3 residues: CASSHGTGTSNQPQHF. The CDR3 nucleotides are TGTGCCAGCAGTCACGGGACAGGAACTAGCAATCAGCCCCAGCATTTT.

In this sample, this clonotype turned up many times. The chain combines TRBV10-3 with TRBJ2-2; D is undetermined. The germline gives CDR1 ENHRY, CDR2 SYGVKD. This CDR3 comprises 11 residues. V gave up 7 bases and J gave up 4 bases, with 4 bases separating them. CDR3 amino acids: CAIKGTGELFF. CDR3 bases: TGTGCCATCAAGGGCACCGGGGAGCTGTTTTTT.

This clonotype has more than one count but fewer than ten. This rearrangement joins TRBV28 to TRBJ2-1, with 9 bases fitting TRBD2. V was clipped by 10 bases and J by 3 bases; unmatched bases: 4. The germline V gene encodes CDR1 MDHEN and CDR2 SYDVKM. This CDR3 comprises 13 residues. Here the CDR3 DNA reads TGTGCCATCCGGACTAGCGACTACAATGAGCAGTTCTTC. Encoded protein: CAIRTSDYNEQFF.

This clonotype has ten or more counts. This rearrangement joins TRBV29-1 to TRBJ2-7; D is unclear. CDR1 is SQVTM and CDR2 is ANQGSEA in the germline V gene. The V end lost 5 bases, the J end lost 0 bases, and 11 bases lay between the germline ends. This CDR3 region has 13 residues. The CDR3 coding sequence is TGCAGCGTTAGTTTGGGCCTCTCCTACGAGCAGTACTTC. It codes for CSVSLGLSYEQYF.

The chain combines TRBV7-9 with TRBJ1-5; D call uncertain. This CDR3 is 15 amino acids long. The germline V gene encodes CDR1 SEHNR and CDR2 FQNEAQ (reference sequence). V dropped 5 bases and J dropped 0 bases, with 11 bases sitting between them. This chain's CDR3 is CASSVSGNSNQPQHF. The CDR3 nucleotides read TGTGCCAGCAGCGTATCGGGAAATAGCAATCAGCCCCAGCATTTT.

V and J are TRBV30 and TRBJ1-1; D is unresolved. This CDR3 contains 14 residues. Trimming shortened V by 0 bases and J by 4 bases, and 12 bases separated the two germline ends. CDR1 GTSNPN and CDR2 SVGIG come from the germline V gene (reference sequence). CDR3 nucleotide sequence: TGTGCCTGGAGTGTACTGTCGGAGCGCACTGAAGCTTTCTTT. It is translated as CAWSVLSERTEAFF. Full variable domain (missing parts from reference TRBV30 and TRBJ1-1): SQTIHQWPATLVQPVGSPLSLECTVEGTSNPNLYWYRQAAGRGLQLLFYSVGIGQISSEVPQNLSASRPQDRQFILSSKKLLLSDSGFYLCAWSVLSERTEAFFGQGTRLTVV.

The sample holds many counts of this clonotype. The chain is built from TRBV11-2 and TRBJ2-5; 11 nucleotides match TRBD2. Germline CDR1 SGHAT, CDR2 FQNNGV. The CDR3 totals 14 residues. The V and J ends lost 5 bases and 5 bases, in that order; junction bases with no gene match: 4. CDR3 protein: CASSLSGRAETQYF. DNA for the CDR3: TGTGCCAGCAGCCTTAGCGGGAGGGCCGAGACCCAGTACTTC.

This clonotype was observed at least ten times. Mismatch with germline at one junction end may stem from a read error. V usage is TRBV6-9 and J usage is TRBJ2-2; the D is unclear. Germline-derived CDR1 and CDR2 are MNHGY and SVAAGI. CDR3 length: 14 residues. DNA of the CDR3: TGCGCCAGCAGTGAGTCTCTATTCGGAGGGGAGCTGTTTTTT. Amino acid sequence: CASSESLFGGELFF.

The chain uses TRBV9 and TRBJ1-3; D unclear. This CDR3 region has 15 residues. V was clipped by 0 bases and J by 1 base, with 8 bases between them. The germline gives CDR1 SGDLS, CDR2 YYNGEE. The CDR3: CASSVDGSSGNTIYF. Written as DNA, the CDR3 is TGTGCCAGCAGCGTAGATGGGAGTTCTGGAAACACCATATATTTT.

This clonotype turned up a few times. V and J are TRBV6-1 and TRBJ1-1; tentative D call: TRBD1 (5 bases). V dropped 5 bases and J dropped 0 bases, with 13 bases sitting between them. Germline CDR1 is MNHNS and CDR2 is SASEGT. The CDR3 length is 15 residues. CDR3: CASSKSGTVNTEAFF. The CDR3 DNA is TGTGCCAGCAGTAAGTCCGGGACGGTGAACACTGAAGCTTTCTTT.

There are many counts of this clonotype. The chain has TRBV2 and TRBJ1-2; D may be TRBD1 (5 bases). From germline, CDR1 is SNHLY and CDR2 FYNNEI. V shed 5 bases and J shed 2 bases, with 15 bases lying between them. CDR3 size: 15 residues. CDR3 loop: CASSPSGASNYGYTF. The CDR3 DNA sequence: TGTGCCAGCAGTCCCTCCGGGGCATCAAACTATGGCTACACCTTC.

This rearrangement joins TRBV29-1 to TRBJ1-1; perhaps TRBD1 as D (5 bases). Between the trimmed V and J ends, which lost 6 bases and 4 bases, there was a span of 18 bases. The CDR3 contains 14 residues. Germline V gives CDR1 SQVTM, CDR2 ANQGSEA. The CDR3 DNA reads as TGCAGCGTCGCTTCTTCCGGGGGGATCACTGAAGCTTTCTTT. Its translation: CSVASSGGITEAFF. The whole variable domain, remainder taken from reference TRBV29-1 and TRBJ1-1, is SAVISQKPSRDICQRGTSLTIQCQVDSQVTMMFWYRQQPGQSLTLIATANQGSEATYESGFVIDKFPISRPNLTFSTLTVSNMSPEDSSIYLCSVASSGGITEAFFGQGTRLTVV.

The chain employs TRBV6-1 and TRBJ1-4, with 8 bases lining up with TRBD1. With 6 bases clipped from V and 13 bases from J, the junction kept 13 bases outside the gene matches. Germline CDR1 MNHNS, CDR2 SASEGT. The CDR3 has 14 residues. CDR3 nucleotide sequence: TGTGCCAGCAGAGAGACAGGGGAAGTTAATAGACTGTTTTTT. Translation: CASRETGEVNRLFF.

CDR3 bases: TGTGCCAGCAGTGAATTGCTAGCACGCGGGGGGGTAGGGGCCGGGGAGCTGTTTTTT. Residues: CASSELLARGGVGAGELFF. The V and J genes are TRBV6-1 and TRBJ2-2; 9 bases are a match to TRBD2. V dropped 2 bases and J dropped 6; count of bases not matched to a gene: 16. From germline, CDR1 is MNHNS and CDR2 SASEGT. CDR3 length equals 19 residues.

The chain has TRBV20-1 and TRBJ1-3; TRBD1 matches 11 bases. Germline assignment: CDR1 DFQATT and CDR2 SNEGSKA (reference sequence). The CDR3 runs to 17 residues. Trimming at V came to 2 bases and at J to 3 bases, leaving 9 bases not matched to a gene. CDR3 sequence reads: CSARPLGQGADGNTIYF. In DNA, the CDR3 is TGCAGTGCTAGACCCCTCGGACAGGGGGCTGATGGAAACACCATATATTTT.